The clone carrying this T cell receptor (beta chain) was picked up many times. The antigen remains unidentified. The sample comes from a study of blood T cells in healthy people across ages. Whole-study findings and limits: It was the long-lived donors that had more naive CD4+ cells and higher diversity than aged donors. The study found TCR beta diversity correlated strongly with naive T cell percentage.

Sample-barcoded 5' priming and a J-beta primer mix drove a second PCR of about 6 to 11 cycles. With 12 random nucleotides, a template-switch adaptor tagged each individual cDNA molecule. TCRdb processed the 5' RACE reads anew with MiXCR; each CDR3 protein has one entry. The sample lists around 690,000 distinct CDR3 sequences, 45% to 65% occurring once. Drawing of peripheral blood yielded about 9.7 milliliters from each donor. Trimming pared 1 base from V and 5 bases from J, leaving 15 bases between. The germline gives CDR1 SGHVS, CDR2 FQNEAQ. The CDR3 totals 16 residues. The origin of this receptor is a man aged 55 to 70 in good health. The chain links TRBV7-8 to TRBJ1-5; D not resolved. Sequencing input: blood. The CDR3 reads CASSLGAGWQYQPQHF. The CDR3 DNA sequence: TGTGCCAGCAGCTTAGGGGCAGGATGGCAATATCAGCCCCAGCATTTT. The full variable domain, in which reference TRBV7-8 and TRBJ1-5 provide the parts outside the CDR3, is GAGVSQSPRYKVAKRGQDVALRCDPISGHVSLFWYQQALGQGPEFLTYFQNEAQLDKSGLPSDRFFAERPEGSVSTLKIQRTQQEDSAVYLCASSLGAGWQYQPQHFGDGTRLSIL.